This TCR beta chain was observed in a study of CD8 T cells in ankylosing spondylitis. Regarding the study as a whole: Within ankylosing spondylitis blood, a TCR beta motif made up of eight or nine highly homologous variants appeared to be characteristic. A CD8+ phenotype characterized the disease-linked clones, which were relatively rare in peripheral blood.

TCRdb ran MiXCR on the 5' RACE reads and lists one entry per CDR3 protein. This sample has some 840,000 distinct CDR3 sequences, with roughly 12% found just once. Many counts were recorded for this clonotype. Antigen specificity is unknown. A read error may produce the germline difference seen at one junction end. The V gene's germline CDR1 is DFQATT and CDR2 SNEGSKA (reference sequence). The CDR3 runs 14 residues. The chain employs TRBV20-1 and TRBJ2-5; D perhaps matches TRBD1 (6 bases). Sequenced sample: blood, either unsorted or a sorted T cell fraction (not recorded which). The receptor was isolated from a male donor with ankylosing spondylitis. The DNA for the CDR3 is TGCAGTGCTGGAGACAGGCGGTCGAGAGAGACCCAGTACTTC. It encodes CSAGDRRSRETQYF.